The 24 T cell receptor beta chains reported below all come from one sample, sequenced in a study of blood T cell repertoires in COVID-19. Assay: immunoSEQ multiplex PCR; the TCRdb copy retains only in-frame clones and omits some. Counted here are around 140,000 clones, approximately 87% occurring once; the ten biggest clones make up over 8.5%. The sample consisted of peripheral blood. The source of these receptors is a woman aged 50 to 65 with active or convalescent COVID-19.

The chain uses TRBV7-2 and TRBJ2-7; TRBD1 aligns across 7 bases. CDR1 is SGHTA, CDR2 FQGNSA, per germline. The CDR3 is 18 amino acids. The J segment lost 3 bases and the V segment lost 1 base, leaving 15 bases of the junction unmatched. CDR3 sequence reads: CASSLELGDSLRIYEQYF. CDR3 sequence (DNA): TGTGCCAGCAGCTTAGAACTAGGGGACAGTTTAAGGATCTACGAGCAGTACTTC.

The genes are TRBV7-8 and TRBJ1-2, with TRBD1 identical over 8 bases. The CDR3 consists of 13 residues. V shed 4 bases and J 4 bases; nucleotides not matched to a gene: 2. CDR1 and CDR2 (germline): SGHVS, FQNEAQ. The CDR3, as DNA: TGTGCCAGCAGCTCGACAGGGGTCTATGGCTACACCTTC. Amino acid sequence: CASSSTGVYGYTF. The full variable domain, in which reference TRBV7-8 and TRBJ1-2 provide the parts outside the CDR3, is GAGVSQSPRYKVAKRGQDVALRCDPISGHVSLFWYQQALGQGPEFLTYFQNEAQLDKSGLPSDRFFAERPEGSVSTLKIQRTQQEDSAVYLCASSSTGVYGYTFGSGTRLTVV.

Here the CDR3 reads CASSLAGGLFSYNEQFF. The DNA for the CDR3 is TGCGCCAGCAGCTTGGCAGGGGGTTTGTTCTCCTACAATGAGCAGTTCTTC. The chain couples TRBV5-1 to TRBJ2-1, with TRBD1 matching over 7 bases. J was trimmed by 0 bases and V by 0 bases; bases with no gene match: 6. This CDR3 has 17 amino acids. Germline loops: CDR1 SGHRS, CDR2 YFSETQ.

This clone appeared once. The J gene is TRBJ1-4, the V gene TRBV19; D perhaps matches TRBD1 (6 bases). With 7 bases removed from V and 5 bases from J, the gap between germline ends came to 14 bases. Germline assignment: CDR1 LNHDA and CDR2 SQIVND (reference sequence). This CDR3 spans 14 amino acids. CDR3 protein: CASKFRQGNEKLFF. For the CDR3, the DNA is TGTGCCAGTAAATTCCGGCAGGGGAATGAAAAACTGTTTTTT.

The CDR3 coding sequence is TGTGCCAGCAGTAAGAGCTCTGGAAACACCATATATTTT. It codes for CASSKSSGNTIYF. The rearrangement joins TRBV6-6 to TRBJ1-3; D gene uncertain. The CDR3 has 13 amino acids. The V gene lost 5 bases and the J gene lost 0 bases, with 5 bases spanning the gap. Germline V CDR1 and CDR2: MNHNY, SVGAGI (reference sequence).

The chain employs TRBV15 and TRBJ1-4; no definite D call. The CDR3 is made up of 15 amino acids. Trimming removed 3 bases from V and 1 base from J, with 9 bases in between. Germline V gene lookup returns CDR1 LNHNV and CDR2 YYDKDF (reference sequence). The CDR3 here is CATSSYIGTNEKLFF. CDR3 DNA sequence: TGTGCCACCAGCAGCTATATTGGAACTAATGAAAAACTGTTTTTT.

The chain recombines TRBV7-6 with TRBJ2-3; D may be TRBD2 (6 bases). There are 17 residues in the CDR3. In germline, CDR1 is SGHVS, CDR2 FNYEAQ. Trimming shortened V by 3 bases and J by 0 bases, and 16 bases separated the two germline ends. CDR3 coding DNA: TGTGCCAGCAGCTTCCTTCCGGGGGAAGATAGCACAGATACGCAGTATTTT. Its protein product is CASSFLPGEDSTDTQYF.

This chain joins TRBV19 and TRBJ2-4; possibly TRBD1 for D (6 bases). The CDR3 is 14 residues long. V lost 7 bases and J lost 0, with 10 bases in between. Per the germline V gene, CDR1 is LNHDA and CDR2 is SQIVND (reference sequence). CDR3 sequence (DNA): TGTGCCAGTACCGGGACACAAGCCAAAAACATTCAGTACTTC. It specifies CASTGTQAKNIQYF.

The V and J genes are TRBV4-3 and TRBJ2-3; D is possibly TRBD1 (6 bases). The germline V and J ends were trimmed by 3 bases and 3 bases, with 10 bases remaining between them. Germline V gene data show CDR1 as LGHNA and CDR2 as YSLEER. The CDR3 sequence is 14 residues long. The CDR3, as DNA: TGCGCCAGCAGCCAGACCAGGGGAACAGATACGCAGTATTTT. The encoded protein is CASSQTRGTDTQYF.

In its sample, this clone was seen a few times. The chain recombines TRBV25-1 with TRBJ1-3; D ambiguous. Trimming pared 1 base from V and 3 bases from J, leaving 13 bases between. The length of the CDR3 is 16 residues. Germline V lookup: CDR1 MGHDK, CDR2 SYGVNS. CDR3 coding DNA: TGTGCCAGCAGTGAATGTCAGTTGGGGAGTGGAAACACCATATATTTT. This codes for CASSECQLGSGNTIYF.

The gene calls are TRBV5-1 and TRBJ2-1, with 11 bases aligning to TRBD2. Germline V lookup: CDR1 SGHRS, CDR2 YFSETQ. The CDR3 is made up of 16 amino acids. V trimming: 1 base; J trimming: 8 bases; junction bases outside the gene matches: 8. CDR3 sequence: CASSLFAVAGGDEQFF. CDR3 nucleotides: TGCGCCAGCAGCTTGTTTGCGGTAGCGGGAGGGGATGAGCAGTTCTTC. Variable domain in full (rest from reference TRBV5-1 and TRBJ2-1): KAGVTQTPRYLIKTRGQQVTLSCSPISGHRSVSWYQQTPGQGLQFLFEYFSETQRNKGNFPGRFSGRQFSNSRSEMNVSTLELGDSALYLCASSLFAVAGGDEQFFGPGTRLTVL.

For the CDR3, the DNA is TGTGCCAGCAGCCAAGAGTACACAGATACGCAGTATTTT. Amino acid sequence: CASSQEYTDTQYF. This chain joins TRBV4-2 and TRBJ2-3; D unclear. Trimming pared 0 bases from V and 2 bases from J, leaving 3 bases between. From germline, CDR1 is LGHNA and CDR2 YNFKEQ. The CDR3 spans 13 residues.

V is TRBV28 and J is TRBJ1-4; no clear D. CDR1 MDHEN and CDR2 SYDVKM come from the germline V gene. V gave up 5 bases and J gave up 0 bases, with 10 bases separating them. The CDR3 length is 15 residues. CDR3 region: CASSGPLATNEKLFF. CDR3 DNA: TGTGCCAGCAGTGGCCCTTTGGCAACTAATGAAAAACTGTTTTTT.

The chain uses TRBV14 and TRBJ2-7; D is ambiguous. This CDR3 has 12 residues. With 1 base removed from V and 4 bases from J, the gap between germline ends came to 5 bases. CDR1 is SGHDN, CDR2 FVKESK, per germline. This CDR3 reads CASSQAFYEQYF. The DNA for the CDR3 is TGTGCCAGCAGCCAAGCTTTTTACGAGCAGTACTTC.

The gene calls are TRBV18 and TRBJ2-6; TRBD1 aligns across 8 bases. This CDR3 comprises 18 residues. V lost 3 bases and J lost 1; bases outside the gene matches: 8. Germline V lookup: CDR1 KGHSH, CDR2 LQKENI. CDR3 residues: CASSPRTGSGSGANVLTF. CDR3 DNA: TGTGCCAGCTCACCTCGGACAGGGTCTGGGTCTGGGGCCAACGTCCTGACTTTC.

The rearrangement joins TRBV28 to TRBJ1-1; D uncertain. The CDR3 is made up of 15 amino acids. V lost 6 bases, J lost 0 bases, and 14 bases lay in between. Per germline, CDR1 MDHEN and CDR2 SYDVKM. The CDR3 region is CASRDSGSLNTEAFF. DNA of the CDR3: TGTGCCAGCAGAGATTCCGGTTCTTTGAACACTGAAGCTTTCTTT.

The chain couples TRBV6-5 to TRBJ1-2, with 8 bases that match TRBD1. The V and J ends lost 7 bases and 1 base, in that order; junction bases with no gene match: 8. Germline loops: CDR1 MNHEY, CDR2 SVGAGI. This CDR3 contains 15 residues. CDR3 nucleotide sequence: TGTGCCAGCACCAAAGACAGGGGAGTTAACTATGGCTACACCTTC. Its translation is CASTKDRGVNYGYTF.

V gene TRBV27 combines with J gene TRBJ1-2; no reliable D call. Trimming shortened V by 10 bases and J by 8 bases, and 17 bases separated the two germline ends. The CDR3 runs 12 residues. Germline loops: CDR1 MNHEY, CDR2 SMNVEV (reference sequence). CDR3 in DNA: TGTGCCAACGAGTTTAGAAAAAGAGGCTACACCTTC. Amino acid sequence: CANEFRKRGYTF.

This chain joins TRBV28 and TRBJ2-7; D possibly corresponds to TRBD2 (6 bases). The CDR3 has 12 residues. CDR1 MDHEN and CDR2 SYDVKM come from the germline V gene. The V end was cut by 6 bases, the J end by 1 base, with 7 bases between. The CDR3 bases are TGTGCCAGCAGGGGACTTTCCTACGAGCAGTACTTC. Its translation is CASRGLSYEQYF. Complete variable domain (other parts from reference TRBV28 and TRBJ2-7): DVKVTQSSRYLVKRTGEKVFLECVQDMDHENMFWYRQDPGLGLRLIYFSYDVKMKEKGDIPEGYSVSREKKERFSLILESASTNQTSMYLCASRGLSYEQYFGPGTRLTVT.

The chain employs TRBV6-2 or TRBV6-3 and TRBJ1-6, with a weak D call TRBD1 (5 bases). The V and J ends lost 4 bases and 10 bases respectively, with 14 bases between them. The CDR3 sequence is 14 residues long. Looked up from germline, CDR1 is MNHEY and CDR2 is SVGEGT. For the CDR3, the DNA is TGTGCCAGCAGTTCCCGCAGGGTAAACTCACCCCTCCACTTT. It specifies CASSSRRVNSPLHF.

V is TRBV12-3 or TRBV12-4 and J is TRBJ2-7; unclear D gene. V lost 2 bases and J lost 4, with 6 bases in between. This CDR3 region has 12 residues. CDR3: CASSLNGYEQYF. The DNA for the CDR3 is TGTGCCAGCAGTTTAAACGGGTACGAGCAGTACTTC.

The chain uses TRBV3-1 (or the pseudogene TRBV3-2) and TRBJ1-1; unclear D gene. V was shortened by 7 bases and J by 8 bases, with 11 bases between the two germline ends. Germline lookup yields CDR1 LGHDT and CDR2 YNNKEL (reference sequence). The CDR3 has 11 residues. The CDR3 DNA is TGTGCCAGCACCCGCGGCAGCGAAGCTTTCTTT. It encodes CASTRGSEAFF.

The rearrangement links TRBV28 to TRBJ2-1, with TRBD2 identical over 16 bases. Germline CDR1 MDHEN, CDR2 SYDVKM. The J segment lost 9 bases and the V segment lost 4 bases, leaving 6 bases of the junction unmatched. The CDR3 length is 16 residues. Written as DNA, the CDR3 is TGTGCCAGCAGTTCCGGGACTAGCGGGAGGGGGGGTGAGCAGTTCTTC. Its translation is CASSSGTSGRGGEQFF.

The chain is built from TRBV30 and TRBJ2-7; D is unclear. CDR3 length: 15 amino acids. Germline CDR1 and CDR2: GTSNPN and SVGIG (reference sequence). V was clipped by 4 bases and J by 6 bases, with 22 bases between them. The CDR3: CAWTHAPTPYGEQYF. The CDR3 coding sequence is TGTGCCTGGACTCACGCCCCCACTCCATACGGCGAGCAGTACTTC.